The next 23 T cell receptor beta chains were all read from a single sample in a study of vaccination effects on CD4 cells after COVID-19. Antigen-specific CD4+ T cells were first expanded with viral peptide pools by the ViraFEST assay and only then sequenced. Culture proceeded for 10 days, and CD4+ T cells were then isolated. This individual tested PCR-positive for SARS-CoV-2 infection between March and December 2020. Their target antigens are unknown. Only in-frame clones appear in the TCRdb table, and some are missing; sequencing was by immunoSEQ multiplex PCR. Of roughly 26,000 clones detected, about 84% appear once; the ten largest clones hold about 15%. Here the sequenced sample was CD4+ T cells from PBMCs cultured with HCoV-NL63 spike peptides, taken before COVID-19 vaccination. All receptors derive from a human donor who had a prior SARS-CoV-2 infection.

This clone appeared once. V and J are TRBV6-1 and TRBJ1-1; maybe TRBD1 (5 bases). The CDR3 has 15 residues. Trimming shortened V by 1 base and J by 3 bases, and 12 bases separated the two germline ends. Germline-derived CDR1 and CDR2 are MNHNS and SASEGT. Here the CDR3 DNA reads TGTGCCAGCAGTGAAGACGGGGGTGAGTACACTGAAGCTTTCTTT. Translated: CASSEDGGEYTEAFF.

V usage is TRBV6-5 and J usage is TRBJ1-5; 8 nucleotides align to TRBD1. Germline V gene sequence: CDR1 MNHEY, CDR2 SVGAGI. The V and J ends lost 5 bases and 6 bases, in that order; junction bases with no gene match: 6. The length of the CDR3 is 14 residues. CDR3 region: CASSRTTGVQPQHF. The CDR3 DNA sequence: TGTGCCAGCAGTCGAACGACAGGGGTTCAGCCCCAGCATTTT.

This clone was observed a few times. This rearrangement joins TRBV3-1 (or the pseudogene TRBV3-2) to TRBJ1-2, with D perhaps TRBD1 (5 bases). Trimming cost V 0 bases and J 4 bases, with 15 bases left between them. The germline gives CDR1 LGHDT, CDR2 YNNKEL (reference sequence). This CDR3 comprises 16 residues. The CDR3 here is CASSQDGTHLVYGYTF. The CDR3 DNA reads as TGTGCCAGCAGCCAAGACGGGACCCATCTCGTCTATGGCTACACCTTC.

The chain links TRBV3-1 (or the pseudogene TRBV3-2) to TRBJ1-2; 12 bases map to TRBD1. This CDR3 region has 15 residues. V dropped 4 bases and J dropped 7; count of bases not matched to a gene: 7. The germline V gene has CDR1 LGHDT and CDR2 YNNKEL (reference sequence). CDR3 protein: CASSLPGQGAFGYTF. As DNA, the CDR3 is TGTGCCAGCAGCCTACCGGGACAGGGGGCTTTTGGCTACACCTTC.

V gene TRBV7-3 combines with J gene TRBJ2-3; the D is unclear. CDR3 length equals 14 residues. Trimming removed 3 bases from V and 2 bases from J, with 9 bases in between. Germline V gives CDR1 SGHTA, CDR2 FQGTGA. CDR3 amino acids: CASSFVASTDTQYF. CDR3 DNA sequence: TGTGCCAGCAGCTTTGTAGCATCCACAGATACGCAGTATTTT.

The CDR3 sequence is CASSLGQGQYF. In DNA form, the CDR3 reads TGTGCCAGCAGCTTAGGGCAGGGTCAGTACTTC. V is TRBV7-9 and J is TRBJ2-7; perhaps TRBD1 as D (5 bases). Trimming removed 1 base from V and 10 bases from J, with 8 bases in between. The CDR3 has 11 amino acids. Germline CDR1 SEHNR, CDR2 FQNEAQ (reference sequence).

This clone appeared once. The rearrangement joins TRBV29-1 to TRBJ2-1; D may be TRBD1 (5 bases). The germline V and J ends were trimmed by 5 bases and 5 bases, with 13 bases remaining between them. The length of the CDR3 is 13 residues. Germline CDR1 SQVTM, CDR2 ANQGSEA. In nucleotides, the CDR3 is TGCAGCGTTCCAAAGTTAGGGGACAATGAGCAGTTCTTC. Residues: CSVPKLGDNEQFF.

This chain connects TRBV5-1 to TRBJ2-7; D is perhaps TRBD1 (5 bases). The V gene's germline CDR1 is SGHRS and CDR2 YFSETQ. V dropped 0 bases and J dropped 4 bases, with 11 bases sitting between them. This CDR3 has 14 amino acids. CDR3 in DNA: TGCGCCAGCAGCTTGGAGGCAGGGAATTACGAGCAGTACTTC. Residues: CASSLEAGNYEQYF.

The chain joins TRBV27 to TRBJ2-7; 10 positions match TRBD2. V lost 6 bases and J lost 0; bases outside the gene matches: 11. The CDR3 spans 17 residues. Germline V gives CDR1 MNHEY, CDR2 SMNVEV (reference sequence). CDR3: CASSLTGTSVDSYEQYF. CDR3 nucleotides: TGTGCCAGCAGCCTTACGGGGACTAGCGTCGACTCCTACGAGCAGTACTTC.

The J gene is TRBJ1-2, the V gene TRBV7-2, with a possible D match to TRBD1 (5 bases). CDR1 is SGHTA, CDR2 FQGNSA, per germline. The CDR3 contains 14 residues. V was clipped by 5 bases and J by 2 bases, with 12 bases between them. CDR3 bases: TGTGCCAGCAGCGCAGGGAGACGAAACTATGGCTACACCTTC. This gives the protein CASSAGRRNYGYTF. The full variable domain, completed using reference TRBV7-2 and TRBJ1-2, is GAGVSQSPSNKVTEKGKDVELRCDPISGHTALYWYRQSLGQGLEFLIYFQGNSAPDKSGLPSDRFSAERTGGSVSTLTIQRTQQEDSAVYLCASSAGRRNYGYTFGSGTRLTVV.

CDR3 sequence reads: CASSVDPGGEKLFF. In DNA form, the CDR3 reads TGTGCCAGCAGCGTGGACCCGGGGGGTGAAAAACTGTTTTTT. This rearrangement joins TRBV9 to TRBJ1-4; perhaps TRBD1 as D (5 bases). CDR1 is SGDLS, CDR2 YYNGEE, per germline. The CDR3 runs to 14 residues. V lost 2 bases and J lost 7, with 12 bases in between.

The chain recombines TRBV2 with TRBJ2-7; a weak D match, TRBD1 (5 bases). Germline V gene sequence: CDR1 SNHLY, CDR2 FYNNEI. The CDR3 has 14 residues. V lost 5 bases and J lost 0, with 11 bases in between. CDR3 DNA sequence: TGTGCCAGCAGTTGGCAGGGCGACTCCTACGAGCAGTACTTC. Encoded protein: CASSWQGDSYEQYF.

This clone turned up a few times. The chain links TRBV4-3 to TRBJ1-6; 8 bases are a match to TRBD1. V was clipped by 0 bases and J by 6 bases; unmatched bases: 1. This CDR3 spans 15 amino acids. The germline V gene has CDR1 LGHNA and CDR2 YSLEER. The CDR3 sequence: CASSQDGQGNSPLHF. In DNA, the CDR3 is TGCGCCAGCAGCCAAGACGGACAGGGTAATTCACCCCTCCACTTT.

The DNA for the CDR3 is TGTGCCAGCAGTGAACTTTCCCCAGGAGCAGGGGATAGCACAGATACGCAGTATTTT. It codes for CASSELSPGAGDSTDTQYF. The chain combines TRBV6-1 with TRBJ2-3, with TRBD1 as a possible D gene (6 bases). Germline CDR1 and CDR2: MNHNS and SASEGT. Trimming stripped 2 bases from V and 0 bases from J, with 21 bases between. The CDR3 spans 19 residues.

The chain couples TRBV30 to TRBJ2-2; 11 bases fit TRBD1. This CDR3 is 15 amino acids long. CDR1 and CDR2 (germline): GTSNPN, SVGIG (reference sequence). Germline trimming cut 2 bases from V and 4 bases from J; bases unmatched to any gene: 3. The DNA for the CDR3 is TGTGCCTGGAGTCCCGGGACAGGGGGCACCGGGGAGCTGTTTTTT. This codes for CAWSPGTGGTGELFF.

The chain joins TRBV9 to TRBJ2-7; 12 bases agree with TRBD2. With V trimmed by 0 bases and J by 6 bases, 10 bases remained unmatched. Germline CDR1 is SGDLS and CDR2 is YYNGEE. CDR3 length: 17 amino acids. CDR3 sequence: CASSVEDPSGGAGEQYF. Written as DNA, the CDR3 is TGTGCCAGCAGCGTAGAAGATCCTAGCGGGGGGGCAGGCGAGCAGTACTTC. Using reference TRBV9 and TRBJ2-7 for the parts outside the CDR3, the full variable domain is DSGVTQTPKHLITATGQRVTLRCSPRSGDLSVYWYQQSLDQGLQFLIQYYNGEERAKGNILERFSAQQFPDLHSELNLSSLELGDSALYFCASSVEDPSGGAGEQYFGPGTRLTVT.

This clone is large. The rearrangement joins TRBV10-3 to TRBJ2-6; D call uncertain. The CDR3 runs 15 residues. Germline CDR1 ENHRY, CDR2 SYGVKD. V lost 4 bases to trimming and J lost 0 bases, with 7 bases between them. The CDR3 loop is CAISGTSSGANVLTF. The CDR3 nucleotides read TGTGCCATCAGTGGGACCAGCTCTGGGGCCAACGTCCTGACTTTC.

The chain has TRBV6-5 and TRBJ2-5; possible D gene TRBD2, 6 bases. Per the germline V gene, CDR1 is MNHEY and CDR2 is SVGAGI. This CDR3 comprises 15 residues. V was trimmed by 5 bases and J by 0 bases, leaving 13 bases between them. The CDR3 DNA reads TGTGCCAGCAGTCCCCTTCCGGGAGACCAAGAGACCCAGTACTTC. Protein: CASSPLPGDQETQYF.

This chain uses TRBV6-1 with TRBJ1-5; no reliable D call. V was trimmed by 2 bases and J by 0 bases, leaving 8 bases between them. CDR3 length: 15 amino acids. Germline CDR1 MNHNS, CDR2 SASEGT. In DNA, the CDR3 is TGTGCCAGCAGTGAACGCTCATATAGCAATCAGCCCCAGCATTTT. It codes for CASSERSYSNQPQHF.

The genes are TRBV30 and TRBJ1-1, with 9 bases lining up with TRBD1. Germline V CDR1 and CDR2: GTSNPN, SVGIG (reference sequence). The ends lost 5 bases at V and 4 bases at J; junction bases unmatched: 5. This CDR3 is built from 13 residues. The CDR3 DNA sequence: TGTGCCTGGGAGGCGGGACAGGGCACTGAAGCTTTCTTT. Encoded protein: CAWEAGQGTEAFF.

A few counts support this clone. This rearrangement joins TRBV7-9 to TRBJ1-5; TRBD1 matches 8 bases. The CDR3 loop spans 15 amino acids. The germline V gene has CDR1 SEHNR and CDR2 FQNEAQ (reference sequence). V shed 3 bases and J 7 bases; nucleotides not matched to a gene: 8. CDR3 sequence reads: CASSLDREGWQPQHF. The CDR3 DNA reads TGTGCCAGCAGCTTGGACAGGGAAGGGTGGCAGCCCCAGCATTTT.

V usage is TRBV6-6 and J usage is TRBJ2-1; 8 nucleotides agree with TRBD2. From germline, CDR1 is MNHNY and CDR2 SVGAGI (reference sequence). The V gene end was trimmed by 7 bases and the J gene end by 7 bases; junction bases not matched to a gene: 12. CDR3 length: 15 amino acids. The CDR3 DNA reads TGTGCCAGCACCAACGGGGGGGGTAGTTTAAATGAGCAGTTCTTC. This gives the protein CASTNGGGSLNEQFF.

There are a few counts of this clone. J is TRBJ1-6 and V is TRBV7-2; no clear D gene. V lost 2 bases and J lost 9, with 14 bases in between. This CDR3 spans 15 amino acids. The germline V gene encodes CDR1 SGHTA and CDR2 FQGNSA. The CDR3 region is CASSLMRTTISPLHF. CDR3 nucleotide sequence: TGTGCCAGCAGCTTAATGCGGACTACAATTTCACCCCTCCACTTT. Combining the CDR3 with reference TRBV7-2 and TRBJ1-6 gives the whole variable domain GAGVSQSPSNKVTEKGKDVELRCDPISGHTALYWYRQSLGQGLEFLIYFQGNSAPDKSGLPSDRFSAERTGGSVSTLTIQRTQQEDSAVYLCASSLMRTTISPLHFGNGTRLTVT.